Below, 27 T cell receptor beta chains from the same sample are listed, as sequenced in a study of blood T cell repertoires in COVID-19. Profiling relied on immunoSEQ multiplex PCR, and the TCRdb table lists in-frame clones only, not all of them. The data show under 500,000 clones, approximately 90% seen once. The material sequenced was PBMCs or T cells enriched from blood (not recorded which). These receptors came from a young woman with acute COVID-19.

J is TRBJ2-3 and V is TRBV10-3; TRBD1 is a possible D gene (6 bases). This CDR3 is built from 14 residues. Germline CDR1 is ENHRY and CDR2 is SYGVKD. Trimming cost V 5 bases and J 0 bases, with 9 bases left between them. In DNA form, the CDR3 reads TGTGCCATCAGTCATGGACAGAGCACAGATACGCAGTATTTT. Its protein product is CAISHGQSTDTQYF.

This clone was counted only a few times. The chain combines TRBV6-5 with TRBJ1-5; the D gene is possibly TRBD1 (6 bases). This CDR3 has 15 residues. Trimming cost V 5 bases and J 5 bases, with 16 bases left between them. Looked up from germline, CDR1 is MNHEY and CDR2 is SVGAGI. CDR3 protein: CASSHVNRADQPQHF. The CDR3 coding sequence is TGTGCCAGCAGTCACGTTAACAGGGCGGATCAGCCCCAGCATTTT.

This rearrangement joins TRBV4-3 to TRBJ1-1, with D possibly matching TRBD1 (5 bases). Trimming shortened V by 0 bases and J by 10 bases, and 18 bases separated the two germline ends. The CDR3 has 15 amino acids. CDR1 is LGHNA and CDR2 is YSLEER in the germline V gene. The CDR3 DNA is TGCGCCAGCAGCCAAGATTCTTCCGGCGGGGACGCAGCTTTCTTT. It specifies CASSQDSSGGDAAFF.

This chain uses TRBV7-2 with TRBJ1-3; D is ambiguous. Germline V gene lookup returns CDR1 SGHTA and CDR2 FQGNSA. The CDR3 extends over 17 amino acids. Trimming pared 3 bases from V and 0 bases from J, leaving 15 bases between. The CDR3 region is CASSLNPPYISGNTIYF. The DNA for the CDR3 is TGTGCCAGCAGCTTGAATCCACCTTACATCTCTGGAAACACCATATATTTT.

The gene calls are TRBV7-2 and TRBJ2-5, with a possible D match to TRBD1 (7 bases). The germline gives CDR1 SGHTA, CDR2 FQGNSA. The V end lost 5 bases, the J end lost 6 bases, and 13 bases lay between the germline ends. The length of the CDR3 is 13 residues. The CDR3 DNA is TGTGCCAGCAGCCCTCAGGGGGGAAAGACCCAGTACTTC. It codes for CASSPQGGKTQYF.

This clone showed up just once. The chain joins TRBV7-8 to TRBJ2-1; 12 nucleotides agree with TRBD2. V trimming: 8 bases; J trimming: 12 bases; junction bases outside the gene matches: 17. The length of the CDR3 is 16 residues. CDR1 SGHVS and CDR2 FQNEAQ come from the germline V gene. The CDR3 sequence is CASAPSYPSGGVGQFF. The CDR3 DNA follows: TGTGCCAGCGCCCCAAGCTATCCTAGCGGGGGGGTTGGGCAGTTCTTC.

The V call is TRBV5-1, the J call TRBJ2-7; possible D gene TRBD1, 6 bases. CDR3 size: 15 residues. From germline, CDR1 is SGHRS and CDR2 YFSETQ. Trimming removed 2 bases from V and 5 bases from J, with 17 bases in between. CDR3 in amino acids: CASSFPRARDNEQYF. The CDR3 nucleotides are TGCGCCAGCAGCTTTCCCAGAGCCAGGGACAACGAGCAGTACTTC.

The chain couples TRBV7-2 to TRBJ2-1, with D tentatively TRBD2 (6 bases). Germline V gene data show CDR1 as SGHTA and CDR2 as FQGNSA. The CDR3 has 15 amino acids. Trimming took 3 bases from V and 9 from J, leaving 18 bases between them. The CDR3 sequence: CASSFEGGLSPEQFF. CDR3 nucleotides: TGTGCCAGCAGCTTCGAGGGAGGTCTGTCCCCTGAGCAGTTCTTC.

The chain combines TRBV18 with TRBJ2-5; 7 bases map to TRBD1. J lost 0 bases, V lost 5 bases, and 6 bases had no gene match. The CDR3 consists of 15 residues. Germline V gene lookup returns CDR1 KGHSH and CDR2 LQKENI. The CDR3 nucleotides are TGTGCCAGCTCAATCAGACAGGGAGACCAAGAGACCCAGTACTTC. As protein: CASSIRQGDQETQYF.

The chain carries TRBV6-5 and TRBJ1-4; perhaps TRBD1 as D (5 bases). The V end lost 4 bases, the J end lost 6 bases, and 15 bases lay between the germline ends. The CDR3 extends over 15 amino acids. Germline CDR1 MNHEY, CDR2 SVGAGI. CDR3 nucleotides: TGTGCCAGCAGTTCTACGTCAGGGCCCTATGAAAAACTGTTTTTT. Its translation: CASSSTSGPYEKLFF.

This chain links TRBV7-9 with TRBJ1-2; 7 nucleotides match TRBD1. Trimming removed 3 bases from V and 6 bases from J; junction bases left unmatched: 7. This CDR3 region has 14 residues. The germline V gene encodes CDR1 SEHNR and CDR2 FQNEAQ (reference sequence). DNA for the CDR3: TGTGCCAGCAGCTTCCCAGGGGGAGTTGATGGCTACACCTTC. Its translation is CASSFPGGVDGYTF.

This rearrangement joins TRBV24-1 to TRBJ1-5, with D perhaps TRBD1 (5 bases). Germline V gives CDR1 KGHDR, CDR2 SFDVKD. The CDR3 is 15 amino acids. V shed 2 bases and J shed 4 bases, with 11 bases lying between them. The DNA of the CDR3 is TGTGCCACCAGTGATTCTGGGGGGGAAAATCAGCCCCAGCATTTT. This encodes CATSDSGGENQPQHF.

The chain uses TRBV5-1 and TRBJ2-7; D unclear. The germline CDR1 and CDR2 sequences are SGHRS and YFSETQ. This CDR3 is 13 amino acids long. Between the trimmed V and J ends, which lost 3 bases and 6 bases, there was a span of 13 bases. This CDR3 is CASSSVVISEQYF. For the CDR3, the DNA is TGCGCCAGCAGCTCGGTCGTTATTTCCGAGCAGTACTTC.

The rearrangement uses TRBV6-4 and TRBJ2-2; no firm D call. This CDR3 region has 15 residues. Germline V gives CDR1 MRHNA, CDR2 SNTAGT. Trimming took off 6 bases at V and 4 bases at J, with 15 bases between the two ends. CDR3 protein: CASSRFDLVTGELFF. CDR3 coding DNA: TGTGCCAGCAGCCGTTTCGACTTGGTCACCGGGGAGCTGTTTTTT.

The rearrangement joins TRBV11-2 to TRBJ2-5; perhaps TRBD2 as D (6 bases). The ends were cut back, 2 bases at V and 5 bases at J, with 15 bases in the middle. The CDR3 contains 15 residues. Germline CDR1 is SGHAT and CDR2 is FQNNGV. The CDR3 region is CASSLSLGGGETQYF. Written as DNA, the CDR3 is TGTGCCAGCAGCTTATCCCTGGGGGGTGGCGAGACCCAGTACTTC. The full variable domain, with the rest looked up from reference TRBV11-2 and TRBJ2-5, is EAGVAQSPRYKIIEKRQSVAFWCNPISGHATLYWYQQILGQGPKLLIQFQNNGVVDDSQLPKDRFSAERLKGVDSTLKIQPAKLEDSAVYLCASSLSLGGGETQYFGPGTRLLVL.

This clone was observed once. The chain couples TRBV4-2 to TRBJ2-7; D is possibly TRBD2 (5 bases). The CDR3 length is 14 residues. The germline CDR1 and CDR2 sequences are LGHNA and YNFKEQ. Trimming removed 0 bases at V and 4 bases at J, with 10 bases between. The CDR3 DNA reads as TGTGCCAGCAGCCAAGATCCCGGGATATACGAGCAGTACTTC. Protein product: CASSQDPGIYEQYF.

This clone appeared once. CDR3 sequence reads: CASILRDRKVITSTDTQYF. Written as DNA, the CDR3 is TGTGCCAGCATTCTACGGGACAGAAAAGTAATAACTAGCACAGATACGCAGTATTTT. V is TRBV28 and J is TRBJ2-3; 7 bases are shared with TRBD1. Germline V lookup: CDR1 MDHEN, CDR2 SYDVKM. CDR3 length: 19 residues. V trimming: 7 bases; J trimming: 0 bases; junction bases outside the gene matches: 19. The full variable domain, completed using reference TRBV28 and TRBJ2-3, is DVKVTQSSRYLVKRTGEKVFLECVQDMDHENMFWYRQDPGLGLRLIYFSYDVKMKEKGDIPEGYSVSREKKERFSLILESASTNQTSMYLCASILRDRKVITSTDTQYFGPGTRLTVL.

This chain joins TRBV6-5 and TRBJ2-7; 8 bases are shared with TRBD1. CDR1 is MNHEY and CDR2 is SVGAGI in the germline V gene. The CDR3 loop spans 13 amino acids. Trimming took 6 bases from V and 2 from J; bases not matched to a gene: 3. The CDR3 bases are TGTGCCAGCAGGGCAGGGGGCACCTACGAGCAGTACTTC. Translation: CASRAGGTYEQYF.

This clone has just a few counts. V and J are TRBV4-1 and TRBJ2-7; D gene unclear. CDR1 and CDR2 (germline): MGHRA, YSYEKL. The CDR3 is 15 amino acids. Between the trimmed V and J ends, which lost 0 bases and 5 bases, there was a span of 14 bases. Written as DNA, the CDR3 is TGCGCCAGCAGCCAAGACTGGCAGATTGGTAACGAGCAGTACTTC. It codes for CASSQDWQIGNEQYF.

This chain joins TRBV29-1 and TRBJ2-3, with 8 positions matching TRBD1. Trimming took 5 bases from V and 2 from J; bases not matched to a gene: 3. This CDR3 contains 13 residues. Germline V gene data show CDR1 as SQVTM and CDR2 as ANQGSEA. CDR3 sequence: CSVWTGHTDTQYF. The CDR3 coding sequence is TGCAGCGTTTGGACAGGGCACACAGATACGCAGTATTTT.

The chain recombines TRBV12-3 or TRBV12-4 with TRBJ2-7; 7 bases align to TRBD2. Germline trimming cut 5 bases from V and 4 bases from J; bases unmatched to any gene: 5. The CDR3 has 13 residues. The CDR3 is CASSPTGGYEQYF. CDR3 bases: TGTGCCAGCAGTCCTACGGGGGGTTACGAGCAGTACTTC.

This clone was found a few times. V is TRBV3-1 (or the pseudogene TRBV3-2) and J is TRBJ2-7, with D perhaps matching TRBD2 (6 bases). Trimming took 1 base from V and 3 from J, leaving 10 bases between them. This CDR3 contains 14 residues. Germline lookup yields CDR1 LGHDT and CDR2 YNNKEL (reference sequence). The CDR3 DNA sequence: TGTGCCAGCAGCCAAGTCGGGACTTTCTACGAGCAGTACTTC. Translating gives CASSQVGTFYEQYF.

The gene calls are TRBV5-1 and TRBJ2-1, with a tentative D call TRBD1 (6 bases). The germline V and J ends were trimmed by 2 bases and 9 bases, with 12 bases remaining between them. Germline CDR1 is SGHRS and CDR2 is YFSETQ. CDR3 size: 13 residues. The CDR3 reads CASSFGTTGEQFF. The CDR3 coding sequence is TGCGCCAGCAGCTTCGGGACAACGGGTGAGCAGTTCTTC.

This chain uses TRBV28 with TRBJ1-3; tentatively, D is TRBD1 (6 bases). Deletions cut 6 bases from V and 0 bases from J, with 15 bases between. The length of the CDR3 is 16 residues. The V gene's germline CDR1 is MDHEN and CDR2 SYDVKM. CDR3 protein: CASSGTLPVSGNTIYF. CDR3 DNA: TGTGCCAGCAGCGGGACACTCCCTGTCTCTGGAAACACCATATATTTT.

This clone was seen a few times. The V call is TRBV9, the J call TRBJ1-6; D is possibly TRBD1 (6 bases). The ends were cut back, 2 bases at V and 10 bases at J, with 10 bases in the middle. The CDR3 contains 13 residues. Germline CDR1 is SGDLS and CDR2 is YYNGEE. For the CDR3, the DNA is TGTGCCAGCAGCGTGCATCAGGGGTCACCCCTCCACTTT. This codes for CASSVHQGSPLHF.

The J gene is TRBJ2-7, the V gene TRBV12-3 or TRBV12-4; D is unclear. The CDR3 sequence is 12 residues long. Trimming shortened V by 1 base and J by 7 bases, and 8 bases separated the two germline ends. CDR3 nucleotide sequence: TGTGCCAGCAGTTTAGGGCACGGGGAGCAGTACTTC. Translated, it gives CASSLGHGEQYF.

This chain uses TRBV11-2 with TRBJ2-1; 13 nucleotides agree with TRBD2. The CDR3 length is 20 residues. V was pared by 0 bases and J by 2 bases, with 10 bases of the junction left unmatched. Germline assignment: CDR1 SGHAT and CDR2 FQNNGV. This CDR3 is CASSLEGVTSGRKTYNEQFF. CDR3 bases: TGTGCCAGCAGCTTAGAAGGAGTGACTAGCGGGAGGAAGACCTACAATGAGCAGTTCTTC. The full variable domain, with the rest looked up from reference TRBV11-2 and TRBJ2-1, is EAGVAQSPRYKIIEKRQSVAFWCNPISGHATLYWYQQILGQGPKLLIQFQNNGVVDDSQLPKDRFSAERLKGVDSTLKIQPAKLEDSAVYLCASSLEGVTSGRKTYNEQFFGPGTRLTVL.